This is a list of T cell receptor beta chains from one sample in a study of blood T cell repertoires in COVID-19. The table came from immunoSEQ multiplex PCR; TCRdb's copy has only in-frame clones and leaves some out. Of some 210,000 clones listed, 84% are singletons. Source material: peripheral blood. Receptors originate from a woman aged 70-85 years with active or convalescent COVID-19. The CDR3 runs from the conserved cysteine through the conserved F or W. D genes are given only for firm matches. Where a row states a size, it is once, few, many or the class of an expanded clone; other rows omit it.

clone size	D gene	V gene	J gene	CDR3 DNA	CDR3 protein
-	TRBD1	TRBV6-1	TRBJ1-2	TGTGCCAGCAGTGAACCGACAGGGGCCTATGGCTACACCTTC	CASSEPTGAYGYTF
-	-	TRBV18	TRBJ2-7	TGTGCCAGCTCATCAGGAGGGGGCGCTTACGAGCAGTACTTC	CASSSGGGAYEQYF
once	-	TRBV6-2/TRBV6-3	TRBJ2-5	TGTGCCAGCAGTTCGGCCGCAGGGATCCAAGAGACCCAGTACTTC	CASSSAAGIQETQYF
-	TRBD1	TRBV7-3	TRBJ2-2	TGTGCCAGCAGCCCACAGGGGGGAGACACCGGGGAGCTGTTTTTT	CASSPQGGDTGELFF
-	TRBD1	TRBV29-1	TRBJ2-3	TGCAGCGCATTCGTCCGGGACAGGGGCACAGATACGCAGTATTTT	CSAFVRDRGTDTQYF
-	TRBD2	TRBV27	TRBJ2-7	TGTGCCAGCAGTTTCCTCCCCCGTGGACTAGCGGGTTCCTACGAGCAGTACTTC	CASSFLPRGLAGSYEQYF
few	TRBD1	TRBV5-1	TRBJ2-2	TGCGCCAGCAGCTTGGAAACAGGGGCCACCGGGGAGCTGTTTTTT	CASSLETGATGELFF
-	TRBD2	TRBV24-1	TRBJ2-5	TGTGCCACCAGTGATTTGGGACTAGGTGGTGAGACCCAGTACTTC	CATSDLGLGGETQYF
-	-	TRBV5-1	TRBJ2-1	TGCGCCAGCAGTCGCGGGGCGGCCGAAGGGTACAATGAGCAGTTCTTC	CASSRGAAEGYNEQFF
-	TRBD2	TRBV24-1	TRBJ2-1	TGTGCCACCAGTGATTCGTCATACGATAGCGGGAGAGGAGACAATGAGCAGTTCTTC	CATSDSSYDSGRGDNEQFF
-	TRBD1	TRBV6-5	TRBJ1-4	TGTGCCAGCTCTGGGGGGACAGGGGAAAAACTGTTTTTT	CASSGGTGEKLFF
-	TRBD2	TRBV5-3	TRBJ2-1	TGTGCCAGAAGCCGTCGAGCTAGCGGAATCACTGGAAATGAGCAGTTCTTC	CARSRRASGITGNEQFF
-	-	TRBV6-5	TRBJ1-1	TGTGCCAGCAGTCCCAGGGGGAACACTGAAGCTTTCTTT	CASSPRGNTEAFF
-	-	TRBV5-1	TRBJ2-5	TGCGCCAGCAGCTTTGGGGGCTGGGGAGAGACCCAGTACTTC	CASSFGGWGETQYF
-	-	TRBV20-1	TRBJ2-1	TGCAGTGCTAGAGATGGAACGGGGCAGTTCTTC	CSARDGTGQFF
-	TRBD2	TRBV19	TRBJ2-1	TGTGCCAGTAGTGGGCTAGCGGGTTACAATGAGCAGTTCTTC	CASSGLAGYNEQFF